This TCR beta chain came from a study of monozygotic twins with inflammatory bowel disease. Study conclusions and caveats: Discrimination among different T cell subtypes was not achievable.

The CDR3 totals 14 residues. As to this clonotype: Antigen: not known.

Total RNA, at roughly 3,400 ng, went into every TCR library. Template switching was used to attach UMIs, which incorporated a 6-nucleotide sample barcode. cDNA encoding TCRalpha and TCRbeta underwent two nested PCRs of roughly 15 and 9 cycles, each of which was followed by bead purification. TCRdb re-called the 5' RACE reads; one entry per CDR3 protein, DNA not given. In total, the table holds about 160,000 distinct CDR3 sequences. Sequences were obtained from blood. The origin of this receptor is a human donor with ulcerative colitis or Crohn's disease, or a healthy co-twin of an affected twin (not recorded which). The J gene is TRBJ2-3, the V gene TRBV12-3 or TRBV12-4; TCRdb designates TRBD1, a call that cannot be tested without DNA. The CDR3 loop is CASSLRDSADTQYF.